This is a list of T cell receptor beta chains from one sample in a study of T cell responses to AZD1222 COVID-19 vaccine. The assay was immunoSEQ multiplex PCR, and TCRdb's table has in-frame clones only and misses some. Among roughly 130,000 clones listed, roughly 90% were seen once. This sample comprised peripheral blood, obtained on day 0 of AZD1222 vaccination. These receptors were collected from an adult in good health. CDR3s leave out the opening cysteine and the closing phenylalanine or tryptophan.

V	J	length	CDR3
TRBV29-1	TRBJ1-1	13	SGGPGWAMNTEAF
TRBV6-6	TRBJ2-2	14	ASSFPRETLTGELF
TRBV30	TRBJ1-5	14	AWSVIRPPGNQPQH
TRBV7-9	TRBJ2-1	12	ASSTSGREDEQF
TRBV6-5	TRBJ2-7	11	ASSTGPTYEQY
TRBV24-1	TRBJ1-2	12	ATSEHDWNYGYT
TRBV7-8	TRBJ1-1	12	ASSSGTGETEAF
TRBV7-6	TRBJ1-2	13	ASSLEAGPYYGYT
TRBV19	TRBJ1-1	11	ASSTHKATESI
TRBV9	TRBJ1-1	13	ASSVGLVGQSPAF
TRBV7-8	TRBJ2-7	12	ASSLVLIGGEQY